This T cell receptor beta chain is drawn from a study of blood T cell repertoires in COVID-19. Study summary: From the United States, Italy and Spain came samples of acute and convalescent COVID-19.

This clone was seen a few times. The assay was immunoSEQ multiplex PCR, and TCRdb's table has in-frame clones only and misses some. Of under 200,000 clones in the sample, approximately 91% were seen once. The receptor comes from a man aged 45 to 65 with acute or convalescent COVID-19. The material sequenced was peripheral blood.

CDR3 nucleotide sequence: TGTGCCAGCTCACCTCCGGGACGGGAGTCTGGAAACACCATATATTTT. As protein: CASSPPGRESGNTIYF. J is TRBJ1-3 and V is TRBV18; possibly TRBD1 for D (5 bases). The CDR3 sequence is 16 residues long. CDR1 KGHSH and CDR2 LQKENI come from the germline V gene. Trimming took off 3 bases at V and 1 base at J, with 13 bases between the two ends. Complete variable domain (other parts from reference TRBV18 and TRBJ1-3): NAGVMQNPRHLVRRRGQEARLRCSPMKGHSHVYWYRQLPEEGLKFMVYLQKENIIDESGMPKERFSAEFPKEGPSILRIQQVVRGDSAAYFCASSPPGRESGNTIYFGEGSWLTVV.